The rows below give T cell receptor beta chains drawn from one sample of a study of blood T cell repertoires in COVID-19. Only in-frame clones appear in the TCRdb table, and some are missing; sequencing was by immunoSEQ multiplex PCR. Among almost 400,000 clones listed, 88% were seen once. Sequenced sample: PBMCs or T cells enriched from blood (not recorded which). These receptors all come from a woman aged 25-40 years with acute COVID-19. CDR3s include the opening cysteine and the closing phenylalanine or tryptophan. D genes are given only for firm matches. For some rows the clone size is stated as once, few or many, or as a class when expanded; others skip it.

V gene,clone size,D gene,J gene,CDR3 protein,CDR3 DNA
TRBV19,-,-,TRBJ1-1,CASTSTVSTEAFF,TGTGCCAGTACCTCGACAGTCTCCACTGAAGCTTTCTTT
TRBV3-1/TRBV3-2,once,TRBD2,TRBJ2-1,CASSQAGTSHVDEQFF,TGTGCCAGCAGCCAAGCGGGGACTAGCCACGTCGATGAGCAGTTCTTC
TRBV5-1,few,TRBD1,TRBJ1-6,CASSIGTGTSPLHF,TGCGCCAGCAGCATCGGGACAGGTACTTCACCCCTCCACTTT
TRBV7-2,once,-,TRBJ1-1,CASSSRGFGTEAFF,TGTGCCAGCAGCTCCCGCGGCTTTGGCACTGAAGCTTTCTTT
TRBV3-1/TRBV3-2,-,-,TRBJ1-1,CASSQVHSDTEAFF,TGTGCCAGCAGCCAAGTCCACAGTGACACTGAAGCTTTCTTT
TRBV27,-,-,TRBJ2-7,CASSLFGGYEQYF,TGTGCCAGCAGTCTATTCGGGGGTTACGAGCAGTACTTC
TRBV25-1,-,-,TRBJ1-5,CASSDPNTNQPQHF,TGTGCCAGCAGTGACCCCAACACAAATCAGCCCCAGCATTTT
TRBV7-8,-,TRBD1,TRBJ2-2,CASSLVGQGRNTGELFF,TGTGCCAGCAGCTTAGTGGGACAGGGGCGGAACACCGGGGAGCTGTTTTTT
TRBV27,-,TRBD1,TRBJ1-2,CASSLSRAGGQLNYGYTF,TGTGCCAGCAGTTTATCCCGGGCAGGGGGCCAACTTAACTATGGCTACACCTTC
TRBV28,-,TRBD1,TRBJ1-6,CASSARTGVNSPLHF,TGTGCCAGCAGCGCCCGGACAGGGGTTAATTCACCCCTCCACTTT
TRBV4-2,-,-,TRBJ2-3,CASSQVRIGTQYF,TGTGCCAGCAGCCAAGTGCGGATCGGTACGCAGTATTTT
TRBV6-5,few,TRBD1,TRBJ1-2,CASSYAGQGGYGYTF,TGTGCCAGCAGTTACGCCGGACAGGGGGGCTATGGCTACACCTTC
TRBV27,-,TRBD1,TRBJ1-6,CASSFGQGAWSPLHF,TGTGCCAGCAGTTTCGGACAGGGGGCCTGGTCACCCCTCCACTTT
TRBV12-5,-,-,TRBJ2-5,CASSIQGGWQETQYF,TGTGCTAGCTCCATCCAGGGAGGTTGGCAAGAGACCCAGTACTTC
TRBV4-1,-,TRBD1,TRBJ1-1,CASSQGPDRGNTEAFF,TGCGCCAGCAGCCAAGGTCCGGACAGGGGGAACACTGAAGCTTTCTTT
TRBV19,-,-,TRBJ2-1,CASSTLYNEQFF,TGTGCCAGTAGTACCCTATACAATGAGCAGTTCTTC
TRBV3-1/TRBV3-2,-,TRBD1,TRBJ2-3,CASTRRKLPGQGSTDTQYF,TGTGCCAGCACCCGACGAAAATTACCGGGACAGGGAAGCACAGATACGCAGTATTTT
TRBV18,-,TRBD1,TRBJ1-6,CASSPRDRPLSYNSPLHF,TGTGCCAGCTCACCACGGGACAGGCCTTTATCCTATAATTCACCCCTCCACTTT
TRBV5-1,few,TRBD1,TRBJ1-6,CASSSDRGDSPLHF,TGCGCCAGCAGCTCGGACAGGGGTGATTCACCCCTCCACTTT
TRBV6-2/TRBV6-3,-,TRBD1,TRBJ2-5,CASSAAGTGLETQYF,TGTGCCAGCAGTGCCGCCGGGACAGGGCTGGAGACCCAGTACTTC
TRBV2,-,TRBD2,TRBJ2-1,CASSESRASGVDEQFF,TGTGCCAGCAGTGAGTCCCGGGCTAGCGGGGTCGATGAGCAGTTCTTC
TRBV18,-,-,TRBJ1-2,CASSPGQGGYTF,TGTGCCAGCTCACCGGGACAAGGAGGCTACACCTTC
TRBV11-3,-,-,TRBJ2-1,CASSLVGSNEQFF,TGTGCCAGCAGCTTAGTAGGGAGCAATGAGCAGTTCTTC
TRBV12-3/TRBV12-4,-,-,TRBJ1-2,CASAGAGYGYTF,TGTGCCAGCGCGGGAGCGGGCTATGGCTACACCTTC
TRBV7-9,-,-,TRBJ1-2,CASSLGGPNYGYTF,TGTGCCAGCAGCTTAGGGGGCCCTAACTATGGCTACACCTTC